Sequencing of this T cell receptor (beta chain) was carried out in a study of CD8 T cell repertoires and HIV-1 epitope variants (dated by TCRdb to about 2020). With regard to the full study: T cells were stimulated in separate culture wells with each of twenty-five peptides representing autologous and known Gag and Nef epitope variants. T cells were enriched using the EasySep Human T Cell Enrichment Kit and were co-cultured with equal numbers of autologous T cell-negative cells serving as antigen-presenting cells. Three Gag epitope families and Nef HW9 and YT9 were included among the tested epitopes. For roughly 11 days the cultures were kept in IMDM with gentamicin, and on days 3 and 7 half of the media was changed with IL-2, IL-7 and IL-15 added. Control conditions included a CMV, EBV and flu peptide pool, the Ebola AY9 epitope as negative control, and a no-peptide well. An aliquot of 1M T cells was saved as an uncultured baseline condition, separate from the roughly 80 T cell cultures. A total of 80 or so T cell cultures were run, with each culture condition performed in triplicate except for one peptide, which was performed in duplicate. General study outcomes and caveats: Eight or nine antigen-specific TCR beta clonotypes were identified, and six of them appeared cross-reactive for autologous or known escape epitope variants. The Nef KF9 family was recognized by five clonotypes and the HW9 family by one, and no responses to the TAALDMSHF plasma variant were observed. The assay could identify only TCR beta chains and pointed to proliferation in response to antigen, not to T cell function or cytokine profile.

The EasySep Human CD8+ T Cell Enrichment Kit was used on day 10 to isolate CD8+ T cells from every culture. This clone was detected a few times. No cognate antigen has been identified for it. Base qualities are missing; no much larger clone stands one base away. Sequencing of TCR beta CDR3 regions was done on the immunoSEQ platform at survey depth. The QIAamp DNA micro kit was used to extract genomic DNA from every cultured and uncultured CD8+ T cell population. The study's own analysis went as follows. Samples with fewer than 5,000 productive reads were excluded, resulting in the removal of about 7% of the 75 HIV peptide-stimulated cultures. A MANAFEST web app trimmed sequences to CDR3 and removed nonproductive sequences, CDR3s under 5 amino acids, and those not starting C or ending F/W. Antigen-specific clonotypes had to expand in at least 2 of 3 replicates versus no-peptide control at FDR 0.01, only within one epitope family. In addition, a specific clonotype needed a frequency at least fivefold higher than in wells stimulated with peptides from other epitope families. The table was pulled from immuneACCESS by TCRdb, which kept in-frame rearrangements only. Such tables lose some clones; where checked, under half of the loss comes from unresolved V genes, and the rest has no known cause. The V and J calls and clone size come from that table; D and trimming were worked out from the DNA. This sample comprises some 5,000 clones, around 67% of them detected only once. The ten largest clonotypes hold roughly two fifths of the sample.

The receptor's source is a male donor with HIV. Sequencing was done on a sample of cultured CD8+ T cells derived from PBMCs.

The CDR3 reads as follows: CASSSLKGQYTGELFF. The bases read TGTGCCAGCAGCAGCTTAAAGGGACAGTACACCGGGGAGCTGTTTTTT. Rearrangement joined TRBV11-3 to TRBJ2-2; TRBD1 aligns with 7 central bases. Reading from cysteine to phenylalanine, the CDR3 counts 16 amino acids. Only the CDR3 portion is preserved as DNA: 48 bases, with reading frame beginning at the first base. The junction shows trimming of 5 bases on V and 3 bases on J, and the gene matches do not reach 9 bases of it. Per the germline V gene, SGHNT is the CDR1 and YENEEA is the CDR2.